Given below is one T cell receptor (beta chain) in context. Its specificity is not known. This entry comes from a study of human T cells and chemical hapten exposure. Using its own MiXCR run on the RACE reads, TCRdb lists one record per CDR3 protein. The sample carries about 74,000 distinct CDR3 sequences, 11% to 15% recorded once. General observations from the study: No alteration of TCRs above 1 in 1000 frequency was seen with DPC sensitization.

Time point given: pre-sensitization, week 0. Treatment denoted: therapeutic diphenylcyclopropenone sensitization with weekly scalp DPC. Specimen: whole blood, collected in connection with sensitization to the hapten diphenylcyclopropenone (DPC). This sequence originates from a woman between 50 and 59 years old with alopecia areata. Some clones in this sample may be carry-over from other donors' samples.

The CDR3 coding sequence is TGTGCCAGCAGGATACCCCGCGACACCGGGGAGCTGTTTTTT. This encodes CASRIPRDTGELFF. J is TRBJ2-2 and V is TRBV2, with D unclear. Germline loops: CDR1 SNHLY, CDR2 FYNNEI. Trimming pared 6 bases from V and 3 bases from J, leaving 11 bases between. The CDR3 is made up of 14 amino acids.